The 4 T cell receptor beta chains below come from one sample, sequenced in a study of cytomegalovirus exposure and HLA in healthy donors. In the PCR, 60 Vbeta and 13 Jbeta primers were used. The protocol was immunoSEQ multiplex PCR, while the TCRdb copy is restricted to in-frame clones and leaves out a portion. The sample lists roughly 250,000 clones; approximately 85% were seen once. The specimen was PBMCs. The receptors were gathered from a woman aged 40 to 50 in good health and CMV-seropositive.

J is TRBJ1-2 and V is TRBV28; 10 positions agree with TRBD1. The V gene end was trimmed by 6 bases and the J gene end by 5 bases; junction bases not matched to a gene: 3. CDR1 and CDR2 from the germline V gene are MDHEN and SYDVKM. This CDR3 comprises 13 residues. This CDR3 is CASSTGQGYGYTF. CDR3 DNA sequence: TGTGCCAGCAGCACGGGACAGGGGTATGGCTACACCTTC.

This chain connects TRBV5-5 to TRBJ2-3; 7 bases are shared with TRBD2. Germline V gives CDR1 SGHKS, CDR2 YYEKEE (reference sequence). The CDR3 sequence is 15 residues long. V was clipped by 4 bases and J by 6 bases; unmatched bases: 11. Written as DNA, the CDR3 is TGTGCCAGCAGCCCGACTAGCTACCCGACCGATACGCAGTATTTT. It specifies CASSPTSYPTDTQYF. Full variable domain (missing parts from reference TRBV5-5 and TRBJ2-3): DAGVTQSPTHLIKTRGQQVTLRCSPISGHKSVSWYQQVLGQGPQFIFQYYEKEERGRGNFPDRFSARQFPNYSSELNVNALLLGDSALYLCASSPTSYPTDTQYFGPGTRLTVL.

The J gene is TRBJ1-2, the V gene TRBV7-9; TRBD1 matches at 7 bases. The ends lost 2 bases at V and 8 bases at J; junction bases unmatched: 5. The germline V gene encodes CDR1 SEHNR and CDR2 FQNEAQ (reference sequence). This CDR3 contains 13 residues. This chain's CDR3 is CASSLIDRDGYTF. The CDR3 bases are TGTGCCAGCAGCTTAATTGACAGGGACGGCTACACCTTC.

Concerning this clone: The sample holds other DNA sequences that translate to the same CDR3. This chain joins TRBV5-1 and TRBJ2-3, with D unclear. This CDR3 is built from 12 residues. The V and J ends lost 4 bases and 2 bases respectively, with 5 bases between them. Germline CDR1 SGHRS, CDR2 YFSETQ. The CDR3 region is CASSPSTDTQYF. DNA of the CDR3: TGCGCCAGCAGCCCCTCCACAGATACGCAGTATTTT.